This T cell receptor beta chain was captured in a study of cytomegalovirus exposure and HLA in healthy donors. The germline gives CDR1 SGHTA, CDR2 FQGNSA. This CDR3 contains 14 residues. Trimming at V came to 4 bases and at J to 4 bases, leaving 5 bases not matched to a gene. This clone was detected a few times. The PCR employed 60 Vbeta primers together with 13 Jbeta primers. Produced via immunoSEQ multiplex PCR; TCRdb's table is partial and in-frame only. Here the sample spans under 150,000 clones, around four fifths being singletons. J is TRBJ2-7 and V is TRBV7-2, with 9 bases fitting TRBD2. The sequence came from a man aged 35-49 years in good health and CMV-seronegative. Sequencing was performed on PBMCs. The CDR3, as DNA: TGTGCCAGCAGCTCTACGACTAGCGGATACGAGCAGTACTTC. This encodes CASSSTTSGYEQYF.